Following are 14 T cell receptor beta chains from one sample sequenced in a study of a mutant IDH1 vaccine in newly diagnosed glioma (dated by TCRdb to the early 2020s). In the paper's terms, the time point label means: week 23, last vaccination. Every vaccine dose consisted of 300 ug of a 20-mer mutant IDH1 peptide in Montanide, administered subcutaneously together with topical imiquimod. Library prep was done by the immunoSEQ multiplex PCR assay. Held by TCRdb, this immuneACCESS table contains in-frame sequences only and omits some clones. Under half of the omission traces to an unresolved V gene where checked; the cause of the rest is unknown. Present in this sample are 82,000 or so clones, approximately 85% of which were seen just once. The ten largest clones represent approximately 2.1% of the sample. These TCRs' antigens remain unknown. The specimen was PBMCs, collected from a glioma patient whose treatment included an IDH1 peptide vaccine. These receptor sequences come from a man aged 25-45 years with glioma. Some clones in this sample may be carry-over from other donors' samples.

The chain carries TRBV5-4 and TRBJ1-1; D is unclear. CDR1 is SGHNT and CDR2 is YYREEE in the germline V gene (reference sequence). CDR3 length: 15 residues. V gave up 0 bases and J gave up 1 base, with 10 bases separating them. The CDR3 bases are TGTGCCAGCAGCTTGGCCGGGCGGTCGAACACTGAAGCTTTCTTT. Protein: CASSLAGRSNTEAFF.

The table lists this clone with a count of one. In nucleotides, the CDR3 is TGTGCCACCAGCAGAGGAGGGGACTCCGAGACCCAGTACTTC. The encoded protein is CATSRGGDSETQYF. The chain combines TRBV15 with TRBJ2-5; D might be TRBD2 (6 bases). CDR3 length equals 14 residues. V gave up 1 base and J gave up 5 bases, with 11 bases separating them. CDR1 is LNHNV and CDR2 is YYDKDF in the germline V gene (reference sequence).

In this sample, this clone turned up once. The chain uses TRBV28 and TRBJ2-7, with D maybe TRBD1 (6 bases). V gave up 1 base and J gave up 4 bases, with 11 bases separating them. CDR1 is MDHEN and CDR2 is SYDVKM in the germline V gene. This CDR3 contains 14 residues. CDR3 nucleotides: TGTGCCAGCAGTTTATTTGGACAGCATTACGAGCAGTACTTC. Encoded protein: CASSLFGQHYEQYF.

The V gene is TRBV2, the J gene TRBJ1-1; 7 bases match TRBD1. CDR1 and CDR2 from the germline V gene are SNHLY and FYNNEI. The CDR3 extends over 15 amino acids. J gave up 5 bases and V 6 bases, and 12 bases lay outside the gene matches. CDR3 protein: CASRGDRAGWTEAFF. CDR3 DNA sequence: TGTGCCAGCAGGGGCGACAGGGCGGGGTGGACTGAAGCTTTCTTT.

The chain recombines TRBV27 with TRBJ2-3; the D call may be TRBD1 or TRBD2 (5 bases each). V dropped 8 bases and J dropped 1 base, with 19 bases sitting between them. Germline V gene lookup returns CDR1 MNHEY and CDR2 SMNVEV (reference sequence). This CDR3 comprises 16 residues. The CDR3 sequence is CASHTNHRDGTDTQYF. For the CDR3, the DNA is TGTGCCAGCCATACTAATCACCGGGACGGCACAGATACGCAGTATTTT.

V usage is TRBV19 and J usage is TRBJ2-4, with a possible D match to TRBD1 (6 bases). This CDR3 region has 15 residues. Germline loops: CDR1 LNHDA, CDR2 SQIVND (reference sequence). The V end was cut by 4 bases, the J end by 5 bases, with 15 bases between. DNA of the CDR3: TGTGCCAGTAGTACCCCTAGGGGGAGAGAAAACATTCAGTACTTC. Protein: CASSTPRGRENIQYF.

The V call is TRBV7-9, the J call TRBJ1-4; 7 positions match TRBD1. Looked up from germline, CDR1 is SEHNR and CDR2 is FQNEAQ (reference sequence). Trimming cost V 4 bases and J 6 bases; bases outside gene matches: 8. This CDR3 is built from 15 residues. As DNA, the CDR3 is TGTGCCAGCAGCTCAACAGGGGAAGTTCATGAAAAACTGTTTTTT. Residues: CASSSTGEVHEKLFF.

The chain is built from TRBV6-6 and TRBJ1-5; D is uncertain. The CDR3 sequence is 16 residues long. Per the germline V gene, CDR1 is MNHNY and CDR2 is SVGAGI (reference sequence). V lost 4 bases to trimming and J lost 2 bases, with 15 bases between them. CDR3 DNA sequence: TGTGCCAGCAGTTCCTCGGGAGGGAGAGGCAATCAGCCCCAGCATTTT. Its protein product is CASSSSGGRGNQPQHF.

This sequence joins TRBV5-1 and TRBJ1-4, with D unresolved. CDR3 length equals 16 residues. Between the trimmed V and J ends, which lost 5 bases and 0 bases, there was a span of 14 bases. The germline V gene encodes CDR1 SGHRS and CDR2 YFSETQ. CDR3 sequence: CASSPVNIATNEKLFF. CDR3 in DNA: TGCGCCAGCAGTCCGGTTAATATCGCAACTAATGAAAAACTGTTTTTT.

The rearrangement joins TRBV7-2 to TRBJ2-1; D may be TRBD2 (6 bases). CDR1 and CDR2 from the germline V gene are SGHTA and FQGNSA. This CDR3 is built from 14 residues. The germline V and J ends were trimmed by 5 bases and 11 bases, with 19 bases remaining between them. Written as DNA, the CDR3 is TGTGCCAGCAGCCAATATACGGGACTCACGAAGCAGTTCTTC. Amino acids: CASSQYTGLTKQFF.

The chain joins TRBV5-8 to TRBJ1-6, with D unresolved. Trimming took 2 bases from V and 14 from J, leaving 8 bases between them. The germline V gene encodes CDR1 SGHTS and CDR2 YDEGEE. CDR3 length: 11 amino acids. CDR3 amino acids: CASSLGRTLHF. CDR3 in DNA: TGTGCCAGCAGCTTAGGAAGAACCCTCCACTTT.

The J gene is TRBJ2-3, the V gene TRBV5-6; TRBD1 aligns across 10 bases. The CDR3 spans 16 residues. V gave up 0 bases and J gave up 1 base; unmatched junction bases: 2. In germline, CDR1 is SGHDT, CDR2 YYEEEE. This CDR3 is CASSLVGQGGTDTQYF. As DNA, the CDR3 is TGTGCCAGCAGCTTGGTCGGACAGGGGGGCACAGATACGCAGTATTTT.

This sequence joins TRBV7-2 and TRBJ2-7; TRBD2 matches 8 bases. The CDR3 contains 14 residues. Germline values: CDR1 SGHTA, CDR2 FQGNSA. The ends lost 4 bases at V and 4 bases at J; junction bases unmatched: 6. The CDR3 DNA reads as TGTGCCAGCAGCTCGGGGCCTAGCGGGTACGAGCAGTACTTC. As protein: CASSSGPSGYEQYF.

V and J are TRBV11-3 and TRBJ2-2; D is uncertain. The V end lost 1 base, the J end lost 4 bases, and 4 bases lay between the germline ends. The CDR3 is 13 amino acids. The germline V gene has CDR1 SGHNT and CDR2 YENEEA. Here the CDR3 DNA reads TGTGCCAGCAGCTTAGTTTTCACCGGGGAGCTGTTTTTT. Translating gives CASSLVFTGELFF.